The 29 T cell receptor beta chains reported below all come from one sample, sequenced in a study of cytomegalovirus exposure and HLA in healthy donors. The PCR used 60 Vbeta and 13 Jbeta primers. This table comes from immunoSEQ multiplex PCR, and its TCRdb copy is limited to in-frame clones, with some not included. The table includes fewer than 150,000 clones, 79% detected once. The source material was PBMCs. These TCRs come from a man aged 35-49 years in good health and CMV-seropositive.

This clone showed up just a few times. The V gene is TRBV5-6, the J gene TRBJ2-6; 9 nucleotides agree with TRBD2. The CDR3 is made up of 18 amino acids. The germline CDR1 and CDR2 sequences are SGHDT and YYEEEE. Trimming removed 4 bases from V and 3 bases from J; junction bases left unmatched: 11. The CDR3: CASSPVAGGDVGANVLTF. As DNA, the CDR3 is TGTGCCAGCAGCCCGGTGGCGGGGGGGGACGTTGGGGCCAACGTCCTGACTTTC.

J is TRBJ1-2 and V is TRBV10-3; a weak D match, TRBD1 (6 bases). Germline V lookup: CDR1 ENHRY, CDR2 SYGVKD. V lost 6 bases and J lost 4, with 12 bases in between. The CDR3 is 13 amino acids. This chain's CDR3 is CAIRQGGPYGYTF. The CDR3, as DNA: TGTGCCATCAGACAGGGTGGGCCCTATGGCTACACCTTC.

This clone was seen only once. The chain couples TRBV20-1 to TRBJ1-2; unclear D gene. The CDR3 spans 10 residues. V was clipped by 5 bases and J by 6 bases, with 7 bases between them. The germline CDR1 and CDR2 sequences are DFQATT and SNEGSKA (reference sequence). CDR3 nucleotides: TGCAGTGCTCCTCCCGATGGCTACACCTTC. This codes for CSAPPDGYTF.

This clone appeared a few times. The V call is TRBV30, the J call TRBJ2-7; 11 bases map to TRBD1. Germline trimming cut 1 base from V and 5 bases from J; bases unmatched to any gene: 7. This CDR3 region has 15 residues. Germline V gene lookup returns CDR1 GTSNPN and CDR2 SVGIG (reference sequence). CDR3 region: CAWSGGQGAGDEQYF. The CDR3 DNA is TGTGCCTGGAGTGGCGGACAGGGGGCGGGTGACGAGCAGTACTTC. Filled out from reference TRBV30 and TRBJ2-7, the complete variable domain reads SQTIHQWPATLVQPVGSPLSLECTVEGTSNPNLYWYRQAAGRGLQLLFYSVGIGQISSEVPQNLSASRPQDRQFILSSKKLLLSDSGFYLCAWSGGQGAGDEQYFGPGTRLTVT.

In DNA form, the CDR3 reads TGTGCCAGCTCACCGGACCGGCCGGGACTAGCGGGAACCACAGATACGCAGTATTTT. Translated: CASSPDRPGLAGTTDTQYF. The rearrangement uses TRBV18 and TRBJ2-3; 13 bases align to TRBD2. This CDR3 region has 19 residues. The germline gives CDR1 KGHSH, CDR2 LQKENI. The V and J ends lost 3 bases and 2 bases, in that order; junction bases with no gene match: 11.

The rearrangement joins TRBV19 to TRBJ1-4; D is ambiguous. This CDR3 region has 14 residues. Germline CDR1 reads LNHDA; CDR2 reads SQIVND (reference sequence). Trimming stripped 3 bases from V and 8 bases from J, with 13 bases between. CDR3 protein: CASSMAGGDEKLFF. CDR3 DNA sequence: TGTGCCAGTAGTATGGCAGGAGGAGACGAAAAACTGTTTTTT.

This clone was recorded a few times. The CDR3 nucleotides read TGTGCCAGCAGTCGTACAGGGAGGGGAGGCTACACCTTC. It is translated as CASSRTGRGGYTF. The chain recombines TRBV6-5 with TRBJ1-2, with D possibly matching TRBD1 (6 bases). The CDR3 is made up of 13 amino acids. Germline V lookup: CDR1 MNHEY, CDR2 SVGAGI. Between the trimmed V and J ends, which lost 5 bases and 8 bases, there was a span of 15 bases.

Notes on this clone: The sample has other DNA sequences that encode this CDR3 too. This chain connects TRBV6-1 to TRBJ1-3; perhaps TRBD1 as D (5 bases). CDR1 and CDR2 from the germline V gene are MNHNS and SASEGT. The germline V and J ends were trimmed by 8 bases and 1 base, with 15 bases remaining between them. The CDR3 has 15 amino acids. This CDR3 reads CASRFDRQSGNTIYF. CDR3 nucleotide sequence: TGTGCCAGCCGTTTCGACAGACAATCTGGAAACACCATATATTTT.

This clone has just a few counts. This rearrangement joins TRBV27 to TRBJ2-1; TRBD2 matches at 7 bases. Per the germline V gene, CDR1 is MNHEY and CDR2 is SMNVEV (reference sequence). The CDR3 length is 16 residues. The ends lost 3 bases at V and 4 bases at J; junction bases unmatched: 9. CDR3 DNA: TGTGCCAGCAGTTTTGAGCCCTCGGGGGGTTACAATGAGCAGTTCTTC. Protein sequence: CASSFEPSGGYNEQFF.

The gene calls are TRBV6-1 and TRBJ2-7, with D possibly being TRBD1 (6 bases). V dropped 2 bases and J dropped 4 bases, with 9 bases sitting between them. Germline V gene lookup returns CDR1 MNHNS and CDR2 SASEGT. CDR3 length equals 13 residues. The CDR3 loop reads CASSEQQGYEQYF. CDR3 sequence (DNA): TGTGCCAGCAGTGAACAACAGGGTTACGAGCAGTACTTC.

The gene calls are TRBV19 and TRBJ2-1; 11 positions match TRBD1. Germline V gene lookup returns CDR1 LNHDA and CDR2 SQIVND (reference sequence). Trimming took 6 bases from V and 2 from J; bases not matched to a gene: 3. This CDR3 contains 15 residues. CDR3 in DNA: TGTGCCAGTAGGGACAGGGGGCGACCCTACAATGAGCAGTTCTTC. This codes for CASRDRGRPYNEQFF.

The chain joins TRBV19 to TRBJ1-5; D possibly corresponds to TRBD1 (5 bases). Trimming took 2 bases from V and 3 from J, leaving 11 bases between them. CDR3 length: 15 residues. Looked up from germline, CDR1 is LNHDA and CDR2 is SQIVND (reference sequence). CDR3 protein: CASSIFTGSNQPQHF. CDR3 in DNA: TGTGCCAGTAGTATATTTACAGGTTCCAATCAGCCCCAGCATTTT.

With respect to this clone: Other DNA sequences in the same sample also yield this CDR3. This chain joins TRBV5-1 and TRBJ1-1; 9 bases fit TRBD1. Germline V lookup: CDR1 SGHRS, CDR2 YFSETQ. With V trimmed by 3 bases and J by 5 bases, 5 bases remained unmatched. The CDR3 extends over 14 amino acids. The CDR3 nucleotides are TGCGCCAGCAGCTCGGGACAGGGAAATACTGAAGCTTTCTTT. Translation: CASSSGQGNTEAFF.

The chain couples TRBV5-8 to TRBJ2-1, with TRBD1 matching 8 bases. The CDR3 sequence is 16 residues long. The germline CDR1 and CDR2 sequences are SGHTS and YDEGEE. J gave up 6 bases and V 4 bases, and 12 bases lay outside the gene matches. Here the CDR3 DNA reads TGTGCCAGCAGCCTATCGACAGGGGTCACGGGCAATGAGCAGTTCTTC. This sequence encodes CASSLSTGVTGNEQFF.

The chain is built from TRBV18 and TRBJ1-1; D is ambiguous. Trimming took off 2 bases at V and 6 bases at J, with 10 bases between the two ends. CDR3 size: 13 residues. Germline CDR1 is KGHSH and CDR2 is LQKENI. The CDR3 region is CASSPGEAAEAFF. CDR3 nucleotides: TGTGCCAGCTCACCAGGGGAGGCGGCTGAAGCTTTCTTT.

The chain carries TRBV10-1 and TRBJ2-5, with D possibly matching TRBD2 (7 bases). TRBJ2-7 explains the end of the DNA better; the J call may be wrong. This CDR3 is built from 14 residues. Looked up from germline, CDR1 is WNHNN and CDR2 is SYGVQD (reference sequence). DNA for the CDR3: TGCGCCAGCATTGGTGGGGGAGGGGGTAGCGAGCAGTACTTC. Its protein is CASIGGGGGSEQYF.

The chain joins TRBV9 to TRBJ2-1; D not resolved. Per the germline V gene, CDR1 is SGDLS and CDR2 is YYNGEE. The CDR3 consists of 14 residues. Trimming took off 3 bases at V and 0 bases at J, with 7 bases between the two ends. In DNA form, the CDR3 reads TGTGCCAGCAGCGCTTCGAGCTCCTACAATGAGCAGTTCTTC. As protein: CASSASSSYNEQFF.

On this clone itself: This same CDR3 is encoded by further DNA sequences in the sample. The chain recombines TRBV4-2 with TRBJ2-7, with 12 bases that match TRBD2. Germline V CDR1 and CDR2: LGHNA, YNFKEQ. The CDR3 spans 19 residues. The ends lost 0 bases at V and 0 bases at J; junction bases unmatched: 9. DNA of the CDR3: TGTGCCAGCAGCCAAGATGCCGGGACTAGCGGGCCGAGCTCCTACGAGCAGTACTTC. Its protein product is CASSQDAGTSGPSSYEQYF.

This chain uses TRBV7-2 with TRBJ1-1; no definite D call. V gave up 1 base and J gave up 1 base, with 4 bases separating them. CDR1 SGHTA and CDR2 FQGNSA come from the germline V gene. CDR3 size: 13 residues. The chain's CDR3 is CASSLEPNTEAFF. CDR3 bases: TGTGCCAGCAGCTTAGAGCCGAACACTGAAGCTTTCTTT.

A single count supports this clone. At one end, the junction sequence differs from germline, possibly due to a read error. The chain couples TRBV7-9 to TRBJ2-2, with TRBD1 matching 10 bases. This CDR3 has 15 residues. Germline V gene sequence: CDR1 SEHNR, CDR2 FQNEAQ (reference sequence). The CDR3 loop reads CSSSSWDRGTGELFF. CDR3 bases: TGTTCCAGCAGCTCGTGGGACAGGGGCACCGGGGAGCTGTTTTTT.

This chain connects TRBV5-1 to TRBJ2-5, with 8 bases matching TRBD1. Gene TRBJ2-7 matches the end of the DNA better, so the J call may be wrong. CDR3 length: 15 residues. Germline V gives CDR1 SGHRS, CDR2 YFSETQ. CDR3 in DNA: TGCGCCAGCAGCCCCAGACAGGGGCGCTCCTACGAGCAGTACTTC. Translating it yields CASSPRQGRSYEQYF.

The V and J genes are TRBV11-3 and TRBJ1-5; D is possibly TRBD1 (5 bases). V was pared by 5 bases and J by 0 bases, with 11 bases between. Germline CDR1 reads SGHNT; CDR2 reads YENEEA. The CDR3 is 15 residues long. The CDR3 region has the DNA TGTGCCAGCAGCCAAAGCAGGGATAGCAATCAGCCCCAGCATTTT. This encodes CASSQSRDSNQPQHF.

V usage is TRBV29-1 and J usage is TRBJ1-2; TRBD1 matches at 7 bases. Germline CDR1 and CDR2: SQVTM and ANQGSEA. The junction had 7 bases not matched to a gene; V was cut back by 1 base and J by 5 bases. The CDR3 spans 14 residues. The CDR3 sequence is CSVEGQGTLYGYTF. CDR3 DNA: TGCAGCGTTGAAGGACAGGGAACCCTTTATGGCTACACCTTC.

This clone showed up just a few times. The V gene is TRBV2, the J gene TRBJ1-1, with D unresolved. Germline lookup yields CDR1 SNHLY and CDR2 FYNNEI. Trimming removed 5 bases from V and 1 base from J, with 11 bases in between. The CDR3 totals 14 residues. CDR3 sequence reads: CASSSPEWNTEAFF. As DNA, the CDR3 is TGTGCCAGCAGTTCCCCGGAGTGGAACACTGAAGCTTTCTTT.

CDR3 bases: TGTGCCAGCAGTGAGGAACAGGGGCGGCTACCTGGGGGTCAGTTCTTC. It codes for CASSEEQGRLPGGQFF. V and J are TRBV2 and TRBJ2-1; TRBD1 aligns across 7 bases. The CDR3 spans 16 residues. Germline V gives CDR1 SNHLY, CDR2 FYNNEI. V lost 3 bases to trimming and J lost 13 bases; unmatched junction nucleotides: 18. The complete variable domain, with remaining parts taken from reference TRBV2 and TRBJ2-1, reads EPEVTQTPSHQVTQMGQEVILRCVPISNHLYFYWYRQILGQKVEFLVSFYNNEISEKSEIFDDQFSVERPDGSNFTLKIRSTKLEDSAMYFCASSEEQGRLPGGQFFGPGTRLTVL.

The chain recombines TRBV6-6 with TRBJ2-2; D is ambiguous. V shed 7 bases and J shed 1 base, with 7 bases lying between them. The CDR3 is 13 amino acids. Per the germline V gene, CDR1 is MNHNY and CDR2 is SVGAGI (reference sequence). This CDR3 reads CASMWRNTGELFF. CDR3 bases: TGTGCCAGCATGTGGAGGAACACCGGGGAGCTGTTTTTT.

This rearrangement joins TRBV11-3 to TRBJ2-2; D ambiguous. The germline V gene encodes CDR1 SGHNT and CDR2 YENEEA. The V end was cut by 1 base, the J end by 3 bases, with 6 bases between. The CDR3 runs to 14 residues. As DNA, the CDR3 is TGTGCCAGCAGCTTAGGGAGATACACCGGGGAGCTGTTTTTT. This translates into CASSLGRYTGELFF. The whole variable domain, filled in from reference TRBV11-3 and TRBJ2-2, reads EAGVVQSPRYKIIEKKQPVAFWCNPISGHNTLYWYLQNLGQGPELLIRYENEEAVDDSQLPKDRFSAERLKGVDSTLKIQPAELGDSAVYLCASSLGRYTGELFFGEGSRLTVL.

This clone appeared a single time. V gene TRBV10-3 combines with J gene TRBJ2-7; 9 nucleotides line up with TRBD1. J gave up 5 bases and V 7 bases, and 12 bases lay outside the gene matches. The CDR3 covers 15 residues. Germline CDR1 ENHRY, CDR2 SYGVKD. CDR3 in DNA: TGTGCCATCACTGAAGGACAGGGGATAGTCAACGAGCAGTACTTC. It translates to CAITEGQGIVNEQYF.

The chain has TRBV6-5 and TRBJ1-4; D not resolved. Per germline, CDR1 MNHEY and CDR2 SVGAGI. Trimming left V 0 bases short and J 4 bases short, with 9 bases between. The CDR3 length is 15 residues. This CDR3 is CASSYSPSINEKLFF. Written as DNA, the CDR3 is TGTGCCAGCAGTTACTCTCCCAGTATTAATGAAAAACTGTTTTTT.